Described below is a single T cell receptor (beta chain) sequence and its context. This entry belongs to a study of T cell changes during pregnancy in multiple sclerosis. Libraries were prepared by immunoSEQ multiplex PCR; TCRdb keeps only in-frame clonotypes and omits some of them. The sample yields 45,000 to 60,000 clones, 92% seen once. The CDR3 consists of 14 residues. V gave up 6 bases and J gave up 5 bases; unmatched junction bases: 7. CDR1 and CDR2 (germline): MNHEY, SVGAGI. Sequenced here: CD4+ T cells from peripheral blood mononuclear cells, sampled in the second trimester of pregnancy. The sequence came from a female donor with multiple sclerosis, enrolled in a pregnancy study. The V gene is TRBV6-5, the J gene TRBJ2-3; 8 nucleotides match TRBD1. In DNA, the CDR3 is TGTGCCAGCAGCTGGACAGGGTTTCAAGATACGCAGTATTTT. This translates into CASSWTGFQDTQYF.